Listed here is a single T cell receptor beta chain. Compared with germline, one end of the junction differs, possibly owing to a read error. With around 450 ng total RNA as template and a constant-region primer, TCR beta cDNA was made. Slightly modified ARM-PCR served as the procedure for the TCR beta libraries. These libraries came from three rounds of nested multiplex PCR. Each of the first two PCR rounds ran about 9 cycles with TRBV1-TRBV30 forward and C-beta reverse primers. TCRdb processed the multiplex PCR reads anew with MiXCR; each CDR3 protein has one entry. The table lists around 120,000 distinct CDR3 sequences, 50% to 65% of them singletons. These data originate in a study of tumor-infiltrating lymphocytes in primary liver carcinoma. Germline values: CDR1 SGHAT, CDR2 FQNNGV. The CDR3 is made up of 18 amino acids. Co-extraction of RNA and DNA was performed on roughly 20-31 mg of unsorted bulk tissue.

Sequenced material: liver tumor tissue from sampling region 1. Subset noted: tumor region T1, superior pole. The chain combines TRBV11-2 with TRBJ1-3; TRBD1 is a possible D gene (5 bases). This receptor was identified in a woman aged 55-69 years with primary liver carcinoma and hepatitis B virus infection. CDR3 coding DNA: TGTGCCTGCAGCTCGCGCCTCCCGACAGATAGCCCTGGAAACACCATATATTTT. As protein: CACSSRLPTDSPGNTIYF.